The T cell receptor (beta chain) under discussion was sequenced for a study of T cells in Graves' hyperthyroidism and ophthalmopathy (dated 2019 in TCRdb). Looking at the study overall: Peripheral blood was collected at initial diagnosis, before any treatment. TCR V-J signatures able to tell the groups apart were searched for in a discovery cohort of 90 to 100 patients, of whom around 42 had Graves' ophthalmopathy and 57 had stable Graves' hyperthyroidism. Whether ophthalmopathy could be predicted prospectively was tested in an independent validation cohort made up of 18 to 20 hyperthyroidism patients plus 17 patients who later progressed to ophthalmopathy. For training and testing, the roughly 93 patients in the discovery cohort were randomly divided in a 7:3 ratio. The study also compared thyroid tissue and blood T-cell repertoires from five or six Graves' hyperthyroidism patients. Following sampling, methimazole starting at 30 mg daily was given to hyperthyroidism patients, and high-dose intravenous methylprednisolone was given to ophthalmopathy patients. The paper reports TCR Vbeta CDR3 sequencing of 130 to 150 peripheral blood samples: fewer than 50 ophthalmopathy, approximately 74 hyperthyroidism and around 17 progressor patients.

The TCR beta CDR3 regions were amplified from RNA transcripts. A first-round RT-PCR of the TCR CDR3 used the HTBI primer set with the Qiagen OneStep RT-PCR kit. Libraries were constructed in a second round of multiplex PCR, after which size selection and purification were carried out. The libraries were sequenced on an Illumina HiSeq2000 using paired-end 100 bp reads. The published analysis was carried out like this. Raw data were processed with SOAPnuke, discarding reads with adapters, uncalled bases, mean Phred below 15, or no exact constant-primer or identifier match. COPE v1.2.5 was used to merge the high-quality paired reads, and each unique nucleotide sequence was defined as a clonotype. Clonotypes were aligned to IMGT TRBV, TRBD and TRBJ reference segments using MiTCR v1.1. The analysis included only V-J combinations with a frequency above 0.0001, which together covered more than 98% of the repertoires. A TCS score was defined as the ratio between F50 (clonal expansion) and ExV (chaos), using BLOSUM62-based TCRdist between CDR3 peptides within each V-J. Welch's t-statistics and random forest reduced around 550 V-J features to 10 to 15, which were used in a naive Bayes classifier (R e1071). The Morisita-Horn index was used to measure how similar the thyroid and blood repertoires were. TCRdb reprocessing: public reads trimmed at Q25 with fastp, clones called with MiXCR, in-frame beta chains kept. Each entry merges the rows of one CDR3 protein and shows their most common DNA and genes. Clone size and V and J calls follow TCRdb, not the original study. Recorded for this sample are around 700,000 distinct CDR3 sequences; roughly a third of them occurred a single time. Of the sample, roughly 31% falls within the top ten clones.

This clonotype appeared once. The antigen this receptor binds is unknown. No base quality values were provided; no much bigger clone lies one nucleotide off. One read amounts to weak evidence. Overall results and qualifications from the work: Sample size was not statistically predetermined, and blinding of investigators to group allocation was not performed. Most expanded thyroid clonotypes (frequency above 0.001) were also detected in blood, suggesting blood repertoires may reflect thyroid immune responses. In validation, the model predicted progression to ophthalmopathy a median of about 6 months before onset, with over 55% sensitivity and around 76% specificity. A 13 V-J signature model separated ophthalmopathy from stable hyperthyroidism, with about 90% sensitivity and roughly 84% specificity in cross-validation and 80%/75% in testing.

The CDR3 holds 15 amino acids from the cysteine to the phenylalanine. Just CDR3 DNA is preserved here, 45 bases in frame from base 1. Germline trimming: 1 base from V, 4 bases from J; junction bases outside gene matches: 6. CDR1 and CDR2, per the germline V gene (reference sequence), are LNHNV and YYDKDF. Stable Graves' hyperthyroidism was defined as no progression to ophthalmopathy during 18 months of follow-up. Hyperthyroidism patients were newly diagnosed, with disease duration under 2 months, and aged 18 to 65 years. Patients with uncontrolled infections, other autoimmune diseases, pregnancy or lactation were excluded. Diagnoses relied on clinical symptoms, serum thyroxine and TRAb, thyroid ultrasound and orbital computed tomography. Ficoll-Paque density gradient centrifugation was used to isolate PBMCs from around 10 ml of fresh peripheral blood. Total RNA was extracted using Trizol reagent, and RNA quality was assessed on an Agilent 2100 Bioanalyzer.

The clonotype comes from a woman between 40 and 50 years old with Graves' hyperthyroidism. Sequenced material: blood. The chain joins TRBV15 to TRBJ1-2; the junction holds 7 bases that match TRBD1. Here is the DNA: TGTGCCACCAGCAGAGTTGACAGGGTTTTCTATGGCTACACCTTC. This sequence encodes CATSRVDRVFYGYTF.